This entry lists 21 T cell receptor beta chains sequenced from one sample in a study of T cells in Graves' hyperthyroidism and ophthalmopathy. RNA transcripts provided the source from which TCR beta CDR3 regions were amplified. Primed by the HTBI set, a first-round RT-PCR was run on the TCR CDR3. One entry per CDR3 protein, called by TCRdb with MiXCR from the multiplex PCR reads. The profile shows hundreds of thousands of distinct CDR3 sequences, 45% of them singletons. The sample taken for sequencing was peripheral blood or thyroid tissue (not recorded which). These receptors all come from an adult man with Graves' disease, either hyperthyroidism or ophthalmopathy (not recorded which).

This clonotype was seen at least ten times. V and J are TRBV10-2 and TRBJ1-3; no reliable D call. The CDR3 loop spans 15 amino acids. V was cut by 5 bases and J by 4 bases, with 15 bases left in between. Germline lookup yields CDR1 WSHSY and CDR2 SAAADI. The CDR3 sequence: CASSNVIQSGNTIYF. DNA of the CDR3: TGCGCCAGCAGTAACGTAATACAGTCCGGAAACACCATATATTTT.

The rearrangement links TRBV24-1 to TRBJ1-2; the D is unclear. Germline lookup yields CDR1 KGHDR and CDR2 SFDVKD. The V end was cut by 5 bases, the J end by 12 bases, with 15 bases between. The length of the CDR3 is 12 residues. The CDR3 sequence: CATSGSGSGNTF. The CDR3 DNA reads as TGTGCCACCAGTGGGTCCGGGAGTGGAAACACCTTC.

This clonotype was detected ten times or more. The chain is built from TRBV10-2 and TRBJ2-2, with D hard to call. Trimming stripped 3 bases from V and 5 bases from J, with 4 bases between. CDR1 is WSHSY and CDR2 is SAAADI in the germline V gene. The CDR3 is 12 amino acids. Here the CDR3 reads CASSDLTGELFF. The CDR3 DNA sequence: TGCGCCAGCAGTGATCTGACCGGGGAGCTGTTTTTT.

This chain connects TRBV2 to TRBJ1-2; D not resolved. The CDR3 is 13 amino acids. The V gene lost 4 bases and the J gene lost 7 bases, with 13 bases spanning the gap. CDR1 SNHLY and CDR2 FYNNEI come from the germline V gene. This chain's CDR3 is CASSGGGGGGYTF. In nucleotides, the CDR3 is TGTGCCAGCAGTGGAGGAGGAGGAGGTGGCTACACCTTC.

This clonotype was detected many times. The rearrangement joins TRBV20-1 to TRBJ1-1; D is possibly TRBD1 (6 bases). In germline, CDR1 is DFQATT, CDR2 SNEGSKA (reference sequence). The ends were cut back, 5 bases at V and 4 bases at J, with 20 bases in the middle. The CDR3 contains 15 residues. The CDR3 nucleotides are TGCAGTGCTCCAATCCCGGGACAAAGGTCCACTGAAGCTTTCTTT. It is translated as CSAPIPGQRSTEAFF.

J is TRBJ2-7 and V is TRBV29-1; the D gene could be TRBD1 or TRBD2 (5 bases each). The CDR3 is made up of 12 amino acids. The germline V gene has CDR1 SQVTM and CDR2 ANQGSEA. The CDR3 region is CSARDGSYEQYF. The CDR3 DNA follows: TGCAGTGCCCGGGACGGATCCTACGAGCAGTACTTC.

This chain links TRBV9 with TRBJ1-3; no firm D call. Trimming stripped 5 bases from V and 4 bases from J, with 16 bases between. The CDR3 consists of 15 residues. Germline assignment: CDR1 SGDLS and CDR2 YYNGEE. The CDR3 reads CASRGQDRGGNTIYF. The CDR3 bases are TGTGCCAGCAGAGGGCAGGACCGAGGGGGAAACACCATATATTTT.

This clonotype came up a few times. The genes are TRBV9 and TRBJ2-7; no firm D call. This CDR3 is 14 amino acids long. CDR1 is SGDLS, CDR2 YYNGEE, per germline. Trimming took 3 bases from V and 6 from J, leaving 16 bases between them. DNA of the CDR3: TGTGCCAGCAGCGATACGAGGTGGGGTGGCGAGCAGTACTTC. This encodes CASSDTRWGGEQYF.

The J gene is TRBJ1-2, the V gene TRBV20-1; the match to TRBD1 covers 8 bases. Trimming cost V 3 bases and J 3 bases; bases outside gene matches: 9. Germline-derived CDR1 and CDR2 are DFQATT and SNEGSKA (reference sequence). This CDR3 comprises 15 residues. The CDR3 reads CSASTGGNLYYGYTF. The CDR3 DNA is TGCAGTGCTAGTACAGGGGGAAACCTTTACTATGGCTACACCTTC.

The chain links TRBV5-1 to TRBJ2-3, with 9 bases identical to TRBD1. In germline, CDR1 is SGHRS, CDR2 YFSETQ. J gave up 4 bases and V 4 bases, and 7 bases lay outside the gene matches. The CDR3 loop spans 15 amino acids. This CDR3 is CASSTQGQGADTQYF. DNA for the CDR3: TGCGCCAGCAGCACCCAGGGACAGGGAGCAGATACGCAGTATTTT.

The chain combines TRBV27 with TRBJ2-5; a weak D match, TRBD1 (5 bases). This CDR3 is 11 amino acids long. Trimming took off 9 bases at V and 3 bases at J, with 8 bases between the two ends. Germline CDR1 is MNHEY and CDR2 is SMNVEV (reference sequence). This chain's CDR3 is CASQGEETQYF. CDR3 sequence (DNA): TGTGCCAGTCAGGGTGAAGAGACCCAGTACTTC.

A remark on this clonotype: A much more abundant neighbour one base away suggests this may be a read error. The chain couples TRBV2 to TRBJ1-1, with 7 bases that match TRBD1. Germline assignment: CDR1 SNHLY and CDR2 FYNNEI. The CDR3 has 10 amino acids. The V and J ends lost 10 bases and 8 bases, in that order; junction bases with no gene match: 4. The CDR3 sequence is CANRGREAFF. CDR3 nucleotide sequence: TGTGCCAACAGGGGACGGGAAGCTTTCTTT.

This clonotype appeared a few times. The chain combines TRBV19 with TRBJ1-4; no firm D call. With 7 bases removed from V and 0 bases from J, the gap between germline ends came to 15 bases. CDR1 and CDR2 from the germline V gene are LNHDA and SQIVND (reference sequence). This CDR3 has 16 residues. The CDR3 DNA is TGTGCCAGTACCTCTACACCCGGGGCAACTAATGAAAAACTGTTTTTT. This encodes CASTSTPGATNEKLFF.

V usage is TRBV4-1 and J usage is TRBJ1-2; D ambiguous. CDR3 length: 15 amino acids. V was trimmed by 0 bases and J by 4 bases, leaving 12 bases between them. In germline, CDR1 is MGHRA, CDR2 YSYEKL. The CDR3 reads CASSQDYPGSYGYTF. The CDR3 coding sequence is TGCGCCAGCAGCCAAGATTACCCCGGATCCTATGGCTACACCTTC.

To note about this clonotype: A read error is possible here, since a much larger clone lies one base away. The V gene is TRBV20-1, the J gene TRBJ1-5; perhaps TRBD1 as D (6 bases). In germline, CDR1 is DFQATT, CDR2 SNEGSKA (reference sequence). With 3 bases removed from V and 5 bases from J, the gap between germline ends came to 11 bases. This CDR3 has 13 residues. In DNA, the CDR3 is TGCAGTGCTAGCAGACAGGACGATCAGCCCCAGCATTTT. Protein product: CSASRQDDQPQHF.

This clonotype has a single count. The CDR3 end shows no conserved phenylalanine or tryptophan, and so a read error is likely. No DNA is shown, since the ends of the CDR3 on it are uncertain; the CDR3 is the one TCRdb lists. The V gene is TRBV14, the J gene TRBJ2-5; the DNA was not used to check the table's D call, TRBD2. In germline, CDR1 is SGHDN, CDR2 FVKESK. The CDR3 region is 11 residues in length, termini included. The CDR3 protein is CASSHLSGRDT.

This clonotype has more than one count but fewer than ten. CDR3 bases: TGCAGTGCTAGAGATGGTGGCAGGATTGCCTCCTACGAGCAGTACTTC. Translated: CSARDGGRIASYEQYF. The chain uses TRBV20-1 and TRBJ2-7; no clear D. The CDR3 sequence is 16 residues long. The germline V gene encodes CDR1 DFQATT and CDR2 SNEGSKA (reference sequence). The V end was cut by 0 bases, the J end by 0 bases, with 15 bases between.

The count of this clonotype is one. A much larger clone lies one base from this, so it may be a read error. The gene calls are TRBV7-9 and TRBJ1-4; D not certain. This CDR3 comprises 14 residues. Germline V lookup: CDR1 SEHNR, CDR2 FQNEAQ (reference sequence). In DNA, the CDR3 is TGTGCCAGCAGCCCTCAATCGGCTAATGAAAAACTGCTTTTT. Protein product: CASSPQSANEKLLF.

This clonotype was seen a single time. The rearrangement uses TRBV15 and TRBJ1-3; 9 nucleotides match TRBD1. Trimming took 4 bases from V and 7 from J; bases not matched to a gene: 5. Looked up from germline, CDR1 is LNHNV and CDR2 is YYDKDF (reference sequence). CDR3 length equals 14 residues. CDR3 sequence (DNA): TGTGCCACCAGCACCGGACAGGGGTTGAACACCATATATTTT. Protein sequence: CATSTGQGLNTIYF.

This clonotype was seen at least ten times. This rearrangement joins TRBV7-8 to TRBJ1-4; TRBD1 matches 8 bases. The CDR3 runs to 13 residues. Germline CDR1 reads SGHVS; CDR2 reads FQNEAQ. V dropped 4 bases and J dropped 8; count of bases not matched to a gene: 3. CDR3 loop: CASSSRDREKLFF. Written as DNA, the CDR3 is TGTGCCAGCAGCTCCCGGGACAGGGAAAAACTGTTTTTT. Full variable domain (outside the CDR3, taken from reference TRBV7-8 and TRBJ1-4): GAGVSQSPRYKVAKRGQDVALRCDPISGHVSLFWYQQALGQGPEFLTYFQNEAQLDKSGLPSDRFFAERPEGSVSTLKIQRTQQEDSAVYLCASSSRDREKLFFGSGTQLSVL.

This clonotype was seen a few times. The V gene is TRBV20-1, the J gene TRBJ1-2, with a weak D call TRBD1 (6 bases). V gave up 0 bases and J gave up 4 bases, with 12 bases separating them. This CDR3 is built from 14 residues. The germline CDR1 and CDR2 sequences are DFQATT and SNEGSKA (reference sequence). The CDR3 nucleotides are TGCAGTGCTAGAGATCACGGACAGACCTATGGCTACACCTTC. This translates into CSARDHGQTYGYTF.